This paragraph covers one TCR beta chain sequence. Its antigen is not known. What was amplified from RNA transcripts were TCR beta CDR3 regions. HTBI primers drove first-round RT-PCR of the TCR CDR3. From the multiplex PCR reads, TCRdb called clonotypes with MiXCR, one entry per CDR3 protein. The sample includes about 400,000 distinct CDR3 sequences, about 15% seen only once; the top ten take 32%. V lost 4 bases, J lost 2 bases, and 9 bases stayed unmatched. The CDR3 covers 16 residues. Germline CDR1 and CDR2: SGHNT and YYREEE (reference sequence). Researchers defined stable Graves' hyperthyroidism as no ophthalmopathy progression within 18 months. The data stem from a study of T cells in Graves' hyperthyroidism and ophthalmopathy. Study results and limitations: Stable hyperthyroidism and ophthalmopathy were separated using 13 V-J signatures.

The receptor comes from a woman in her 30s with Graves' hyperthyroidism. Input material: blood. The chain joins TRBV5-4 to TRBJ2-3; 8 bases are a match to TRBD1. As DNA, the CDR3 is TGTGCCAGCAGCCAAGGTGACAGGGGATACACAGATACGCAGTATTTT. As protein: CASSQGDRGYTDTQYF.